This passage covers 28 T cell receptor beta chains from one sample sequenced in a study of cytomegalovirus exposure and HLA in healthy donors. Only in-frame clones appear in the TCRdb table, and some are missing; sequencing was by immunoSEQ multiplex PCR. The sample shows about 260,000 clones, roughly 88% of them seen only once. Sequencing input: PBMCs. The receptors originated from a woman aged 25-40 years in good health and CMV-seronegative.

The chain couples TRBV7-9 to TRBJ1-1; unclear D gene. This CDR3 contains 14 residues. The germline V gene has CDR1 SEHNR and CDR2 FQNEAQ (reference sequence). Trimming removed 1 base from V and 4 bases from J, with 10 bases in between. The CDR3 here is CASSLGFTSTEAFF. CDR3 DNA sequence: TGTGCCAGCAGCTTAGGATTCACGAGCACTGAAGCTTTCTTT.

The V gene is TRBV28, the J gene TRBJ2-5; D ambiguous. V was cut by 6 bases and J by 4 bases, with 18 bases left in between. The length of the CDR3 is 15 residues. Per germline, CDR1 MDHEN and CDR2 SYDVKM. This chain's CDR3 is CASSSTGRELETQYF. DNA for the CDR3: TGTGCCAGCAGCTCCACCGGAAGGGAACTAGAGACCCAGTACTTC.

This clone was observed once. V usage is TRBV4-3 and J usage is TRBJ2-6; possibly TRBD2 for D (6 bases). The CDR3 loop spans 20 amino acids. V shed 0 bases and J shed 0 bases, with 18 bases lying between them. Germline V lookup: CDR1 LGHNA, CDR2 YSLEER. DNA of the CDR3: TGCGCCAGCAGCCAAGATGAAATAACTAGCTCTGTCTCTGGGGCCAACGTCCTGACTTTC. It encodes CASSQDEITSSVSGANVLTF.

With respect to this clone: The sample holds other DNA sequences that translate to the same CDR3. This sequence joins TRBV7-2 and TRBJ2-7, with 10 bases matching TRBD2. Trimming at V came to 5 bases and at J to 1 base, leaving 5 bases not matched to a gene. From germline, CDR1 is SGHTA and CDR2 FQGNSA. The CDR3 has 15 residues. The CDR3 is CASSPLAGESYEQYF. As DNA, the CDR3 is TGTGCCAGCAGCCCCCTAGCGGGAGAATCCTACGAGCAGTACTTC.

CDR3 sequence: CASFMTVYGYTF. The CDR3 coding sequence is TGTGCCAGTTTCATGACAGTTTATGGCTACACCTTC. The rearrangement uses TRBV19 and TRBJ1-2; D perhaps matches TRBD1 (5 bases). The germline gives CDR1 LNHDA, CDR2 SQIVND (reference sequence). This CDR3 is built from 12 residues. With 8 bases removed from V and 5 bases from J, the gap between germline ends came to 12 bases. Full variable domain (outside the CDR3, taken from reference TRBV19 and TRBJ1-2): DGGITQSPKYLFRKEGQNVTLSCEQNLNHDAMYWYRQDPGQGLRLIYYSQIVNDFQKGDIAEGYSVSREKKESFPLTVTSAQKNPTAFYLCASFMTVYGYTFGSGTRLTVV.

The chain uses TRBV13 and TRBJ2-7, with unresolved D. The CDR3 is 11 residues long. V lost 5 bases and J 0 bases, leaving 2 bases between the germline ends. CDR1 is PRHDT, CDR2 FYEKMQ, per germline (reference sequence). CDR3 amino acids: CASSRSYEQYF. CDR3 bases: TGTGCCAGCAGCCGCTCCTACGAGCAGTACTTC.

Only one count was recorded for this clone. The J gene is TRBJ2-5, the V gene TRBV10-3, with TRBD2 matching over 13 bases. Losses at the gene ends were 6 bases for V and 2 bases for J; bases not matched to a gene: 3. The CDR3 extends over 15 amino acids. Germline V CDR1 and CDR2: ENHRY, SYGVKD. CDR3 in DNA: TGTGCCATCAGCCAGGGACTAGCGGGGCAAGAGACCCAGTACTTC. It yields the protein CAISQGLAGQETQYF.

The J gene is TRBJ2-3, the V gene TRBV15; weak D call: TRBD1 (5 bases). The CDR3 spans 15 residues. CDR1 and CDR2 (germline): LNHNV, YYDKDF (reference sequence). V was clipped by 1 base and J by 3 bases, with 11 bases between them. The CDR3 here is CATSRGGVFTDTQYF. DNA for the CDR3: TGTGCCACCAGCAGAGGGGGCGTATTTACAGATACGCAGTATTTT.

The J gene is TRBJ2-2, the V gene TRBV15, with D perhaps matching TRBD2 (6 bases). V was pared by 0 bases and J by 6 bases, with 14 bases between. Germline V gene data show CDR1 as LNHNV and CDR2 as YYDKDF (reference sequence). The CDR3 is made up of 16 amino acids. CDR3: CATSRDRRLEAGELFF. The CDR3 coding sequence is TGTGCCACCAGCAGAGATCGTAGACTAGAAGCCGGGGAGCTGTTTTTT.

This chain uses TRBV28 with TRBJ2-3; 12 nucleotides line up with TRBD1. V was clipped by 6 bases and J by 4 bases; unmatched bases: 8. The CDR3 is 16 amino acids. Per the germline V gene, CDR1 is MDHEN and CDR2 is SYDVKM. In DNA form, the CDR3 reads TGTGCCAGCAGCACTAGGGGACAGGGGGCACCAGATACGCAGTATTTT. This gives the protein CASSTRGQGAPDTQYF.

V usage is TRBV13 and J usage is TRBJ2-2; D is possibly TRBD2 (6 bases). V shed 2 bases and J shed 2 bases, with 9 bases lying between them. Germline CDR1 PRHDT, CDR2 FYEKMQ (reference sequence). The CDR3 extends over 15 amino acids. In DNA, the CDR3 is TGTGCCAGCAGCTTACCGGGACTTAACACCGGGGAGCTGTTTTTT. Its translation: CASSLPGLNTGELFF.

V usage is TRBV9 and J usage is TRBJ1-4; 9 bases align to TRBD1. The CDR3 is 17 amino acids. V shed 8 bases, J shed 7 bases, and the junction held 18 bases outside the gene matches. Germline V gives CDR1 SGDLS, CDR2 YYNGEE. In DNA form, the CDR3 reads TGTGCCAGTCCACTGGACAGGGGATTAGATCGGTGTGAAAAACTGTTTTTT. Translating it yields CASPLDRGLDRCEKLFF.

The V gene is TRBV5-1, the J gene TRBJ1-2; a weak D match, TRBD1 (6 bases). The germline CDR1 and CDR2 sequences are SGHRS and YFSETQ. The ends were cut back, 4 bases at V and 4 bases at J, with 20 bases in the middle. This CDR3 is built from 16 residues. CDR3 sequence (DNA): TGCGCCAGCAGCGCCCGTTGGACAGCTAATTCCTATGGCTACACCTTC. This encodes CASSARWTANSYGYTF.

The chain couples TRBV11-2 to TRBJ2-1; TRBD2 matches 7 bases. The germline gives CDR1 SGHAT, CDR2 FQNNGV. V shed 5 bases and J 5 bases; nucleotides not matched to a gene: 9. The CDR3 is made up of 15 amino acids. CDR3: CASSDPSGIDNEQFF. The CDR3 DNA reads TGTGCCAGCAGCGACCCAAGCGGGATCGACAATGAGCAGTTCTTC. The whole variable domain, filled in from reference TRBV11-2 and TRBJ2-1, reads EAGVAQSPRYKIIEKRQSVAFWCNPISGHATLYWYQQILGQGPKLLIQFQNNGVVDDSQLPKDRFSAERLKGVDSTLKIQPAKLEDSAVYLCASSDPSGIDNEQFFGPGTRLTVL.

This rearrangement joins TRBV11-3 to TRBJ2-3, with TRBD2 matching over 9 bases. The junction had 0 bases not matched to a gene; V was cut back by 5 bases and J by 0 bases. The germline gives CDR1 SGHNT, CDR2 YENEEA. The CDR3 extends over 14 amino acids. CDR3 sequence (DNA): TGTGCCAGCAGCCTAGCGGGAAGCACAGATACGCAGTATTTT. Translation gives CASSLAGSTDTQYF.

The chain is built from TRBV28 and TRBJ2-7; D not resolved. Trimming removed 4 bases at V and 0 bases at J, with 16 bases between. The CDR3 runs to 16 residues. Germline CDR1 is MDHEN and CDR2 is SYDVKM. DNA for the CDR3: TGTGCCAGCAGTTCCCCCCCCCGCGAGGCCTCCTACGAGCAGTACTTC. Its protein is CASSSPPREASYEQYF.

The J gene is TRBJ2-1, the V gene TRBV5-8; D remains unclear. This CDR3 has 15 residues. The germline gives CDR1 SGHTS, CDR2 YDEGEE. The ends were cut back, 5 bases at V and 9 bases at J, with 21 bases in the middle. CDR3 sequence: CASSSSPVGLGEQFF. Written as DNA, the CDR3 is TGTGCCAGCAGTTCGAGTCCCGTCGGGTTAGGTGAGCAGTTCTTC. Based on the CDR3 plus reference TRBV5-8 and TRBJ2-1, the full variable domain is EAGVTQSPTHLIKTRGQQATLRCSPISGHTSVYWYQQALGLGLQFLLWYDEGEERNRGNFPPRFSGRQFPNYSSELNVNALELEDSALYLCASSSSPVGLGEQFFGPGTRLTVL.

V and J are TRBV6-1 and TRBJ2-1, with 15 bases fitting TRBD2. The junction had 6 bases not matched to a gene; V was cut back by 5 bases and J by 4 bases. Germline CDR1 is MNHNS and CDR2 is SASEGT. The CDR3 spans 17 residues. CDR3 nucleotide sequence: TGTGCCAGCAGTAAAGGACTAGCGGGAGGGTCTTACAATGAGCAGTTCTTC. Translating it yields CASSKGLAGGSYNEQFF.

The chain combines TRBV7-7 with TRBJ2-2; weak D call: TRBD1 (5 bases). This CDR3 is built from 16 residues. Deletions cut 1 base from V and 1 base from J, with 10 bases between. In germline, CDR1 is SSHAT, CDR2 FNYEAQ (reference sequence). Written as DNA, the CDR3 is TGTGCCAGCAGCTTAGGGGCAGGGATGAACACCGGGGAGCTGTTTTTT. This sequence encodes CASSLGAGMNTGELFF.

J is TRBJ2-7 and V is TRBV19, with a weak D call TRBD2 (6 bases). Trimming took off 5 bases at V and 0 bases at J, with 11 bases between the two ends. The CDR3 totals 14 residues. Germline CDR1 reads LNHDA; CDR2 reads SQIVND (reference sequence). In DNA, the CDR3 is TGTGCCAGTAGTTGGGGGGTGGGCTCCTACGAGCAGTACTTC. Its translation is CASSWGVGSYEQYF.

The CDR3 spells CSVDRGSGNEQFF. The CDR3 nucleotides read TGCAGCGTTGATCGGGGTTCTGGCAATGAGCAGTTCTTC. The V gene is TRBV29-1, the J gene TRBJ2-1; maybe TRBD2 (5 bases). This CDR3 region has 13 residues. From germline, CDR1 is SQVTM and CDR2 ANQGSEA. V shed 3 bases and J shed 6 bases, with 12 bases lying between them.

This chain uses TRBV10-1 with TRBJ2-7; 9 bases line up with TRBD2. The CDR3 is 16 amino acids. CDR1 WNHNN and CDR2 SYGVQD come from the germline V gene (reference sequence). The J segment lost 5 bases and the V segment lost 6 bases, leaving 14 bases of the junction unmatched. This chain's CDR3 is CASSTEELAGKDEQYF. The CDR3 bases are TGCGCCAGCAGCACAGAGGAGCTAGCGGGAAAGGACGAGCAGTACTTC.

V is TRBV7-2 and J is TRBJ2-1, with D maybe TRBD2 (5 bases). The ends were cut back, 0 bases at V and 7 bases at J, with 13 bases in the middle. This CDR3 is 15 amino acids long. Germline V lookup: CDR1 SGHTA, CDR2 FQGNSA. The CDR3 DNA reads TGTGCCAGCAGCTTAGCGTGGAGGCCTGGTAATGAGCAGTTCTTC. The encoded protein is CASSLAWRPGNEQFF.

The chain carries TRBV9 and TRBJ2-1; 9 bases are a match to TRBD2. Germline V gives CDR1 SGDLS, CDR2 YYNGEE. The CDR3 extends over 15 amino acids. J lost 5 bases, V lost 3 bases, and 6 bases had no gene match. DNA of the CDR3: TGTGCCAGCAGCGCTAGCGGGGCAACCCACAATGAGCAGTTCTTC. It encodes CASSASGATHNEQFF.

This chain connects TRBV29-1 to TRBJ2-7; the D call may be TRBD1 or TRBD2 (5 bases each). This CDR3 spans 12 amino acids. CDR1 SQVTM and CDR2 ANQGSEA come from the germline V gene. Trimming pared 7 bases from V and 1 base from J, leaving 11 bases between. This chain's CDR3 is CSARDPSYEQYF. As DNA, the CDR3 is TGCAGCGCTCGGGACCCTTCCTACGAGCAGTACTTC.

This chain links TRBV7-3 with TRBJ2-1, with a tentative D call TRBD2 (5 bases). This CDR3 is 15 amino acids long. The V end was cut by 2 bases, the J end by 8 bases, with 16 bases between. Germline V CDR1 and CDR2: SGHTA, FQGTGA. In DNA form, the CDR3 reads TGTGCCAGCAGCTTATTTGAGGCTAGCCTCGATGAGCAGTTCTTC. It codes for CASSLFEASLDEQFF. Full variable domain (outside the CDR3, taken from reference TRBV7-3 and TRBJ2-1): GAGVSQTPSNKVTEKGKYVELRCDPISGHTALYWYRQSLGQGPEFLIYFQGTGAADDSGLPNDRFFAVRPEGSVSTLKIQRTERGDSAVYLCASSLFEASLDEQFFGPGTRLTVL.

The chain is built from TRBV7-8 and TRBJ2-7, with D unresolved. V was shortened by 5 bases and J by 7 bases, with 27 bases between the two germline ends. The CDR3 runs 17 residues. CDR1 and CDR2 from the germline V gene are SGHVS and FQNEAQ. Here the CDR3 DNA reads TGTGCCAGCAGCCACCCACGACATCGTCTCCAGCAACTGGAGCAGTACTTC. Amino acids: CASSHPRHRLQQLEQYF.

This chain joins TRBV7-2 and TRBJ1-2, with a tentative D call TRBD1 (5 bases). Per germline, CDR1 SGHTA and CDR2 FQGNSA. This CDR3 spans 14 amino acids. V lost 5 bases and J lost 2, with 12 bases in between. The CDR3 nucleotides are TGTGCCAGCAGCCCGGTTCGGGGCAACTATGGCTACACCTTC. Its translation is CASSPVRGNYGYTF. The full variable domain, in which reference TRBV7-2 and TRBJ1-2 provide the parts outside the CDR3, is GAGVSQSPSNKVTEKGKDVELRCDPISGHTALYWYRQSLGQGLEFLIYFQGNSAPDKSGLPSDRFSAERTGGSVSTLTIQRTQQEDSAVYLCASSPVRGNYGYTFGSGTRLTVV.